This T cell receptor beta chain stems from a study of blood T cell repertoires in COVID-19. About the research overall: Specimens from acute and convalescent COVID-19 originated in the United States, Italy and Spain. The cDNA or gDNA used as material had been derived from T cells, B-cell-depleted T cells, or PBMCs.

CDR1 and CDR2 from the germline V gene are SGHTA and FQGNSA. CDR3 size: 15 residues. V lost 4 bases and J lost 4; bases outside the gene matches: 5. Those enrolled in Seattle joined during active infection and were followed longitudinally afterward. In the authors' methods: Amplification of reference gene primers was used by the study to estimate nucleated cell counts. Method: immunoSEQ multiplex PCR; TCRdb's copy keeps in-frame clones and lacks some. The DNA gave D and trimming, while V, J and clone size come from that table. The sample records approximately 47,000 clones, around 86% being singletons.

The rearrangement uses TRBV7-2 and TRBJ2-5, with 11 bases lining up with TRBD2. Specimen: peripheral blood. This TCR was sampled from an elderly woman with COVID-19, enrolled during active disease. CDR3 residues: CASSSDSGRGETQYF. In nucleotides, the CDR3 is TGTGCCAGCAGCTCAGATAGCGGGAGGGGAGAGACCCAGTACTTC.